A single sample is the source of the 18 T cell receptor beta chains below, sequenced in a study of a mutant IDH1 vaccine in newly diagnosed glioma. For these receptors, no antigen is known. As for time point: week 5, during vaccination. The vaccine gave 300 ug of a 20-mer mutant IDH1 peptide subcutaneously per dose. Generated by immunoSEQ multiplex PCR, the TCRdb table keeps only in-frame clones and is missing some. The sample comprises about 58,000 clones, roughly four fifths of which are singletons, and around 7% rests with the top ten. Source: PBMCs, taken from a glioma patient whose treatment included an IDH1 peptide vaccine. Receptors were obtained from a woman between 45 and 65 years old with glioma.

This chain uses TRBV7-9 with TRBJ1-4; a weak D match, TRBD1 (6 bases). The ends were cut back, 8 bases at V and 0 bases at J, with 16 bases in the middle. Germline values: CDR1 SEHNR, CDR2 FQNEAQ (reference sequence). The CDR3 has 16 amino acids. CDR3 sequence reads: CASRGGQRATNEKLFF. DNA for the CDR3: TGTGCCAGCCGCGGGGGGCAGAGAGCAACTAATGAAAAACTGTTTTTT.

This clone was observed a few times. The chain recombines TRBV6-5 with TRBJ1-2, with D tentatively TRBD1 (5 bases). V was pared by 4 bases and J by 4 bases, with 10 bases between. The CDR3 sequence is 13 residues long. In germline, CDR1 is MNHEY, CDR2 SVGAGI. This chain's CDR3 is CASSSQASYGYTF. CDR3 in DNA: TGTGCCAGCAGTTCACAGGCATCCTATGGCTACACCTTC.

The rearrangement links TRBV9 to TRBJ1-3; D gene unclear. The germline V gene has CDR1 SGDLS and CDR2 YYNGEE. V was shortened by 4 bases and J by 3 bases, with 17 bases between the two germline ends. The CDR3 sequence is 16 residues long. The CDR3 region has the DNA TGTGCCAGCAGCCCTCGGACGGGATTCTATGGAAACACCATATATTTT. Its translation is CASSPRTGFYGNTIYF.

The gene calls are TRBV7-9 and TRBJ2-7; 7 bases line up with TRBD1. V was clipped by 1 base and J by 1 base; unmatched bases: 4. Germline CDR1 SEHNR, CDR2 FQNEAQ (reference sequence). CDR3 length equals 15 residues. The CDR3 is CASSLVPGQSYEQYF. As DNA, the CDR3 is TGTGCCAGCAGCTTAGTTCCGGGACAGTCCTACGAGCAGTACTTC.

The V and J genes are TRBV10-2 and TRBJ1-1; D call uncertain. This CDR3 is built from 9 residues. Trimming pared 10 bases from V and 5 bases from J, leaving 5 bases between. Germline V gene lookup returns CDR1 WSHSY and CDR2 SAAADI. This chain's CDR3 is CATGTEAFF. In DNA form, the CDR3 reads TGCGCCACGGGGACTGAAGCTTTCTTT.

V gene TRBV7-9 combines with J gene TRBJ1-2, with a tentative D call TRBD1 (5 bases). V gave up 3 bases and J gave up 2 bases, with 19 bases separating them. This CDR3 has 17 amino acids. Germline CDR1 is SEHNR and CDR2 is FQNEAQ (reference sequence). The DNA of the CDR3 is TGTGCCAGCAGCTTTCGGCTCACAAAAGGGGAGAACTATGGCTACACCTTC. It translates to CASSFRLTKGENYGYTF.

Here the CDR3 DNA reads TGTGCCAGCCGTCCACGTGGATTGAACACTGAAGCTTTCTTT. Its translation is CASRPRGLNTEAFF. This sequence joins TRBV6-1 and TRBJ1-1; D unresolved. The germline gives CDR1 MNHNS, CDR2 SASEGT. The CDR3 totals 14 residues. V was shortened by 8 bases and J by 0 bases, with 13 bases between the two germline ends.

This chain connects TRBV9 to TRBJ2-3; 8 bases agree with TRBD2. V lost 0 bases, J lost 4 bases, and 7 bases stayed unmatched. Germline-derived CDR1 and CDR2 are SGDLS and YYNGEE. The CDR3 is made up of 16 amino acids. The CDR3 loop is CASSVVPGGAADTQYF. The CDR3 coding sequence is TGTGCCAGCAGCGTAGTTCCGGGGGGGGCGGCAGATACGCAGTATTTT.

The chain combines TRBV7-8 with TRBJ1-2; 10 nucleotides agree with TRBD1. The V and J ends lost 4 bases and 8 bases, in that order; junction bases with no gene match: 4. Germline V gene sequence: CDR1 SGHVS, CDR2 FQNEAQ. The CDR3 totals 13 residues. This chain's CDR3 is CASSSGTGVGYTF. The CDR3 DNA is TGTGCCAGCAGCTCGGGGACAGGGGTAGGCTACACCTTC.

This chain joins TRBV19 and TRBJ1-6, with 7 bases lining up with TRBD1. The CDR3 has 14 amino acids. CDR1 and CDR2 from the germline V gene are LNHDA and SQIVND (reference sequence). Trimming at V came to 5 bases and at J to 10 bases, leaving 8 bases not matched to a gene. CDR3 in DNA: TGTGCCAGTAGTTTTACAGGGGTTGGATCACCCCTCCACTTT. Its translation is CASSFTGVGSPLHF.

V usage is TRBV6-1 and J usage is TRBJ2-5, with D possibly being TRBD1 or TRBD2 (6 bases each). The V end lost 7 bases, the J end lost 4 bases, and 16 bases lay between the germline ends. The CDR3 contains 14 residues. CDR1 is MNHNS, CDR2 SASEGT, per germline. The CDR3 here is CASTRGDNRETQYF. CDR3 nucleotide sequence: TGTGCCAGCACGAGGGGGGATAATAGAGAGACCCAGTACTTC.

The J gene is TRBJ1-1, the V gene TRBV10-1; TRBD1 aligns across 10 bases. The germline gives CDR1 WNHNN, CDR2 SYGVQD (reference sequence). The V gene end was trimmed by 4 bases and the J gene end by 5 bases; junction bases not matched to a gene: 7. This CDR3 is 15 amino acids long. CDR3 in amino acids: CASSARQGAGTEAFF. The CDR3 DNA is TGCGCCAGCAGTGCCAGACAGGGGGCAGGAACTGAAGCTTTCTTT.

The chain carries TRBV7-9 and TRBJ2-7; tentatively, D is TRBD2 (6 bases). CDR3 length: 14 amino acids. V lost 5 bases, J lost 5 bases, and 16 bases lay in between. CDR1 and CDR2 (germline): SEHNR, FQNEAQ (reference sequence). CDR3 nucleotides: TGTGCCAGCAGCCCGGGCCCCCGGGGGAACGAGCAGTACTTC. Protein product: CASSPGPRGNEQYF. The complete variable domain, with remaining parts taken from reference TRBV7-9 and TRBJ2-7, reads DTGVSQNPRHKITKRGQNVTFRCDPISEHNRLYWYRQTLGQGPEFLTYFQNEAQLEKSRLLSDRFSAERPKGSFSTLEIQRTEQGDSAMYLCASSPGPRGNEQYFGPGTRLTVT.

In DNA form, the CDR3 reads TGTGCCAGCAGTCAATCCTACAGGGAAAACTATGGCTACACCTTC. It translates to CASSQSYRENYGYTF. This chain uses TRBV6-5 with TRBJ1-2; D may be TRBD1 (6 bases). Germline CDR1 MNHEY, CDR2 SVGAGI. The CDR3 sequence is 15 residues long. The germline V and J ends were trimmed by 5 bases and 2 bases, with 15 bases remaining between them.

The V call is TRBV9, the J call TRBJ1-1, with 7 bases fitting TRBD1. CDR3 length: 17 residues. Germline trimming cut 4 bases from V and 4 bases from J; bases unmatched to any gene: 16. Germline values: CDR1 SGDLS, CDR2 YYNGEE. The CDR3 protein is CASSPLRDRLMGTEAFF. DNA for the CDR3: TGTGCCAGCAGCCCACTCCGGGACAGACTCATGGGCACTGAAGCTTTCTTT. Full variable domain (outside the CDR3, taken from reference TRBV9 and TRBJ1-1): DSGVTQTPKHLITATGQRVTLRCSPRSGDLSVYWYQQSLDQGLQFLIQYYNGEERAKGNILERFSAQQFPDLHSELNLSSLELGDSALYFCASSPLRDRLMGTEAFFGQGTRLTVV.

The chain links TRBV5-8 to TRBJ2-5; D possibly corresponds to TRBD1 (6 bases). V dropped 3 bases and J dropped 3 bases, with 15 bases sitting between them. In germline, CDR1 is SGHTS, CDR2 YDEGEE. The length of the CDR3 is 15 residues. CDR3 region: CASSSFGQPEETQYF. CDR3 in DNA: TGTGCCAGCAGCTCTTTTGGACAGCCTGAAGAGACCCAGTACTTC.

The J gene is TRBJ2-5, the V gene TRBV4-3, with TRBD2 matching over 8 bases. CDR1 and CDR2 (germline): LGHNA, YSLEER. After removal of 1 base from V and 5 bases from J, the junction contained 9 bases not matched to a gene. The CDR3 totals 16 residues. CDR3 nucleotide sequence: TGCGCCAGCAGCCAAGGAGACGGGGGGGCCGTGGAGACCCAGTACTTC. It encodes CASSQGDGGAVETQYF.

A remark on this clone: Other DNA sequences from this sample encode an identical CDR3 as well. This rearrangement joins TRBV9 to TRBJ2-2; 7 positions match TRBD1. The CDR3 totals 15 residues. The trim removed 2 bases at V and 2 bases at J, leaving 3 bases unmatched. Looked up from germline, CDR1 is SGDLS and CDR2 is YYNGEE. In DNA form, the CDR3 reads TGTGCCAGCAGCGTTGGGACAGTTAACACCGGGGAGCTGTTTTTT. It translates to CASSVGTVNTGELFF.